This record covers a single T cell receptor beta chain. This clone was recorded only once. Its cognate antigen has yet to be identified. The sample holds no much larger clone one base away, and base qualities are not on file. TCRbeta CDR3 regions were sequenced with the immunoSEQ Assay. After extraction, genomic DNA underwent amplification by bias-controlled multiplex PCR, followed by high-throughput sequencing. The study's processing was this. To quantify the absolute abundance of each unique TCRbeta CDR3 region, sequences were collapsed and filtered. T cell fraction was estimated by normalizing TCRbeta template counts to usable DNA, which was measured by amplifying reference genes present in all nucleated cells. Repertoire TCRs were annotated as SARS-CoV-2-specific when V gene, CDR3 amino acid sequence and J gene were exactly matched to a known reactive TCR set. The reference SARS-CoV-2 TCR set was obtained from MIRA and was filtered for enrichment in COVID-19-positive ImmuneCODE repertoires, whereby public or cross-reactive TCRs were removed. Drawing on the MIRA antigens, annotated TCRs were analysed further at the level of specific ORF or position within ORF. Breadth was defined as annotated unique rearrangements over total unique productive rearrangements; depth was the summed frequency of those rearrangements. Two-sided Wilcoxon rank-sum tests were used to compare TCR breadth between groups. Here the immuneACCESS table is served through TCRdb, limited to in-frame sequences with V and J called. Missing clones are a known gap in these copies; in checked studies unresolved V genes cover under half, and the rest lacks a known reason. That table gives V, J and clone size, and the DNA gave D and trimming. The sample table shows approximately 300,000 clones, and more than 70% are seen once. The leading ten clones occupy 1.5% to 2.5% of the sample.

The data are from a study of Ad26.COV2.S vaccination and SARS-CoV-2 variants (dated by TCRdb to 2020 to 2022). In terms of the full investigation: Vaccine-arm donors were drawn from COV1001, a multicentre, randomized, double-blind, placebo-controlled phase I-IIa trial of Ad26.COV2.S in healthy adults. Dosing of Ad26.COV2.S was intramuscular, at either 5x10^10 or 1x10^11 viral particles, delivered as one shot or as two shots spaced 56 days apart. TCRbeta repertoire sequencing was used to assess the specificity and breadth of SARS-CoV-2-reactive T cell receptors after Ad26.COV2.S vaccination. A total of about 30 samples were included in the TCR-sequenced set, comprising 19 Ad26.COV2.S vaccine recipients, 5 placebo recipients and 8 SARS-CoV-2 convalescent individuals. Trial participants were randomized into five groups of five: low-dose or high-dose Ad26.COV2.S given once or twice, or placebo on both occasions. Investigators did not know the trial group allocation while performing experiments and assessing outcomes.

The treatment or condition label of this sample denotes: around 19 received Ad26.COV2.S at low or high dose, single or two shots; 5 received placebo; per-sample allocation not given. For vaccine and placebo recipients, repertoires were sequenced using samples collected on day 63 after the first injection. Between 29 July and 7 August 2020, Cohort 1b enrolled 25 adults aged 18-55 years at one site in Boston, USA. As a vaccine, Ad26.COV2.S was a replication-incompetent adenovirus type 26 vector that expressed a prefusion-stabilized SARS-CoV-2 spike protein derived from the original Wuhan strain. Overall results and qualifications from the work: Substantial breadth of spike-specific CD8+ and CD4+ T cell responses was reported after vaccination. According to the authors, total T cell responses may have been underestimated by the TCR breadth and depth analyses. Comparable non-spike TCR breadth was observed between vaccine and placebo recipients, consistent with only spike being contained in the vaccine. Higher spike-specific TCR breadth was observed in Ad26.COV2.S recipients than in placebo recipients (P = 0.0014). The study was not powered for comparison of responses between vaccine doses or regimens.

There are 12 amino acids in the CDR3, from cysteine to phenylalanine inclusive. Of the read, only the CDR3 DNA is kept; its 36 bases are in frame from base 1. CDR1 SQVTM and CDR2 ANQGSEA were looked up in the germline V gene. Between the V and J ends, shortened by 3 bases and 6 bases respectively, the junction contains 11 bases. Recombination connected TRBV29-1 to TRBJ1-1; TRBD1 could be the D gene, as 6 bases match. This specimen consisted of peripheral blood, obtained in a trial of Ad26.COV2.S vaccine versus placebo. This sequence was found in a person aged 18-65 years who received the Ad26.COV2.S COVID-19 vaccine or a placebo. The nucleotide sequence reads TGCAGCGTTGATGTGAAGGGGGCTGAAGCTTTCTTT. Its product reads: CSVDVKGAEAFF.